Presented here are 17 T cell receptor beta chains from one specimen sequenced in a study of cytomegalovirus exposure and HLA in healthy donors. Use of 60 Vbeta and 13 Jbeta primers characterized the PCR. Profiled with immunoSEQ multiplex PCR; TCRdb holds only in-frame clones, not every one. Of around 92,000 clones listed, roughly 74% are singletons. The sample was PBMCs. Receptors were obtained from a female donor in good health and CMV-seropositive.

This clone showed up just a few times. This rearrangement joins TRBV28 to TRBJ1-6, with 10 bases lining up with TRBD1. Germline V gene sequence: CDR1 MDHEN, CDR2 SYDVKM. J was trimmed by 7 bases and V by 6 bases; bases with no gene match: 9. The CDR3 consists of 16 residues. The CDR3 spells CASRPFGTGVNSPLHF. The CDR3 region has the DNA TGTGCCAGCAGACCCTTTGGGACAGGGGTCAATTCACCCCTCCACTTT.

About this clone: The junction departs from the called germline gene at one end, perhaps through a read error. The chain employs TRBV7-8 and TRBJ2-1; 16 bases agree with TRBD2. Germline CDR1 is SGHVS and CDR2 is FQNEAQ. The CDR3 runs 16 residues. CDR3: CASGTSGGGSYDEQFF. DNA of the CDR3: TGTGCCTCCGGGACTAGCGGGGGGGGCTCCTACGATGAGCAGTTCTTC.

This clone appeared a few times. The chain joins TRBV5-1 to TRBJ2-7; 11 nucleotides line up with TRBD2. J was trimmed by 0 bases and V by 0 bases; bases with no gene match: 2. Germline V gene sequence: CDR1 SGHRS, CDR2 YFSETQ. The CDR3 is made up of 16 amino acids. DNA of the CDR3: TGCGCCAGCAGCTTGGGACTAGCGGGGAGCTCCTACGAGCAGTACTTC. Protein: CASSLGLAGSSYEQYF.

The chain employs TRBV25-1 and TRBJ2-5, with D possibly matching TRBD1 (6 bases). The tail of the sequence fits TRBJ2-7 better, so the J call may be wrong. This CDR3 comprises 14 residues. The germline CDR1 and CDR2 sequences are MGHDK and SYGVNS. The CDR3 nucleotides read TGTGCCAGCAGTGAATCCGGGACAACCTACGAGCAGTACTTC. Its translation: CASSESGTTYEQYF.

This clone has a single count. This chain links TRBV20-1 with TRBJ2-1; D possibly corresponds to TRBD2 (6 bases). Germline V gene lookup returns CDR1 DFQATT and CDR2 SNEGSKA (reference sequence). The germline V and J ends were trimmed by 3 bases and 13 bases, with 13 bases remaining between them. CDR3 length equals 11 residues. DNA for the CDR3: TGCAGTGCTAGTCCGGGGGATACACAGTTCTTC. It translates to CSASPGDTQFF.

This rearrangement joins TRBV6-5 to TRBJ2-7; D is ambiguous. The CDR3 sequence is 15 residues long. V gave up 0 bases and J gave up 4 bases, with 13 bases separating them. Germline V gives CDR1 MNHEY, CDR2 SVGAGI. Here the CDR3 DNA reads TGTGCCAGCAGTTACTCGTCTTTCTCCCGGTACGAGCAGTACTTC. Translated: CASSYSSFSRYEQYF.

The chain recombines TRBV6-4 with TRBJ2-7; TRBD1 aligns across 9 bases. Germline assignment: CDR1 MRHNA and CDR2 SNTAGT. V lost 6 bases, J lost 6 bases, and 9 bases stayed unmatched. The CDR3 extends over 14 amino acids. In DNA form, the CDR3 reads TGTGCCAGCAGCGCTACAGGGGGCGAGTCCGAGCAGTACTTC. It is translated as CASSATGGESEQYF.

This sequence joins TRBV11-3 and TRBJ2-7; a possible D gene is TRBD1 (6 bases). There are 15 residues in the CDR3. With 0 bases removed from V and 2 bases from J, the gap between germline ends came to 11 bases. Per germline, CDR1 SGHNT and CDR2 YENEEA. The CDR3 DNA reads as TGTGCCAGCAGCTTAGAGTGGGGGCCACCCTACGAGCAGTACTTC. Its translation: CASSLEWGPPYEQYF.

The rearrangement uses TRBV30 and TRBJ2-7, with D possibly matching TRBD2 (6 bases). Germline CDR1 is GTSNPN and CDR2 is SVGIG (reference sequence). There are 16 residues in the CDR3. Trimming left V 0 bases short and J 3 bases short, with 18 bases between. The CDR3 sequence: CAWSVNGLAQHYEQYF. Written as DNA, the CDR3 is TGTGCCTGGAGTGTCAATGGCCTAGCGCAGCACTACGAGCAGTACTTC.

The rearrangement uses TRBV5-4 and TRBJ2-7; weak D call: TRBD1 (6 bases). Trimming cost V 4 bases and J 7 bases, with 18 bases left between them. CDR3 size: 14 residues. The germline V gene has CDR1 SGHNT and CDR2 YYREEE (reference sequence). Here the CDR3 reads CASSPDGTYYEQYF. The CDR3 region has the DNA TGTGCCAGCAGCCCGGATGGGACATATTATGAGCAGTACTTC.

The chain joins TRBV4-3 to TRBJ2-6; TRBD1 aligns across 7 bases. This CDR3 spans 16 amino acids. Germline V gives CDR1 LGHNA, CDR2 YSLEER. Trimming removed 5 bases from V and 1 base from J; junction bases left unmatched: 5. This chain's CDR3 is CASSAEQGSGANVLTF. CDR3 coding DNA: TGCGCCAGCAGCGCAGAACAGGGGTCTGGGGCCAACGTCCTGACTTTC.

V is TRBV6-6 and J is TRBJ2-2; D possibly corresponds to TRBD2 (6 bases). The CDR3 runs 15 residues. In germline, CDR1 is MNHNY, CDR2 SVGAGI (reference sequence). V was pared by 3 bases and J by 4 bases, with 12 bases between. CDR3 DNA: TGTGCCAGCAGTTATGAGACTAGAGGCACCGGGGAGCTGTTTTTT. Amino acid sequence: CASSYETRGTGELFF.

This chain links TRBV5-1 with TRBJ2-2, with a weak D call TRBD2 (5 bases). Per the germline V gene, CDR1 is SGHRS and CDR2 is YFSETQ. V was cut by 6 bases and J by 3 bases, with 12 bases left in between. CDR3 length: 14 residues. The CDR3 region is CASTADLYTGELFF. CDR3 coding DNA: TGCGCCAGCACCGCGGACTTATACACCGGGGAGCTGTTTTTT.

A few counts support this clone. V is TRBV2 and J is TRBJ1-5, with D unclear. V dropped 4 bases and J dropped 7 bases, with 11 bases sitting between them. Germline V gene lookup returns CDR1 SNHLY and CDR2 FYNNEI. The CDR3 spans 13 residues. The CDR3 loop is CASSGIWRQPQHF. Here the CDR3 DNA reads TGTGCCAGCAGTGGCATTTGGCGGCAGCCCCAGCATTTT.

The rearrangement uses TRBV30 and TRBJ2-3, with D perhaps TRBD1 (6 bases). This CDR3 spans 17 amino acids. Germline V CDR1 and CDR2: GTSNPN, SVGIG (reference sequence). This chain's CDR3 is CASTLPGAGERSGAQYF. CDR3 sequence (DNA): TGTGCTTCAACGTTACCCGGGGCAGGGGAAAGGAGTGGGGCGCAGTATTTT.

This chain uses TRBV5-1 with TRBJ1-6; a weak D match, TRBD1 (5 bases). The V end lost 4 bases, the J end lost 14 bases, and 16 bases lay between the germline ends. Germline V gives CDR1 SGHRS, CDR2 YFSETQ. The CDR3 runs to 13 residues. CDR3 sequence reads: CASSGQGTMALHF. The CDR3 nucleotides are TGCGCCAGCAGCGGGCAGGGAACGATGGCCCTCCACTTT.

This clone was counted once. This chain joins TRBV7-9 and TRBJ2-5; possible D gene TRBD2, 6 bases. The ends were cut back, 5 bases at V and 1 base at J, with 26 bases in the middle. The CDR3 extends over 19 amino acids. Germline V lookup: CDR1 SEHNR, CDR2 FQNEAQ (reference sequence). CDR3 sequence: CASSLLSGPLRKAQETQYF. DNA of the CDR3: TGTGCCAGCAGCCTCCTGAGCGGGCCTCTACGAAAGGCCCAAGAGACCCAGTACTTC.